One sample yielded the 20 T cell receptor beta chains listed below, sequenced in a study of cytomegalovirus exposure and HLA in healthy donors. TCRdb keeps only in-frame clones here, not all; method: immunoSEQ multiplex PCR. The repertoire consists of 150,000 to 200,000 clones, with roughly nine tenths occurring once and the leading ten covering around a tenth. The sequenced sample was PBMCs. The receptor source for this set is a woman under 30 in good health and CMV-seropositive.

The CDR3 is CASMYSIAGTSYNEQFF. CDR3 DNA: TGTGCCAGCATGTACTCAATAGCGGGAACCTCCTACAATGAGCAGTTCTTC. V gene TRBV2 combines with J gene TRBJ2-1; TRBD2 matches at 8 bases. Germline V gene sequence: CDR1 SNHLY, CDR2 FYNNEI. J gave up 0 bases and V 7 bases, and 11 bases lay outside the gene matches. The CDR3 runs 17 residues.

V gene TRBV4-3 combines with J gene TRBJ2-2, with D maybe TRBD2 (6 bases). Germline V gene lookup returns CDR1 LGHNA and CDR2 YSLEER. The V end was cut by 3 bases, the J end by 1 base, with 9 bases between. The CDR3 runs to 15 residues. In DNA form, the CDR3 reads TGCGCCAGCAGCCAGGGGGGACTGAACACCGGGGAGCTGTTTTTT. Translating it yields CASSQGGLNTGELFF.

The chain recombines TRBV18 with TRBJ1-2; a possible D gene is TRBD1 (5 bases). From germline, CDR1 is KGHSH and CDR2 LQKENI. The length of the CDR3 is 15 residues. V dropped 4 bases and J dropped 3 bases, with 15 bases sitting between them. CDR3 sequence reads: CASSRGRGEDYGYTF. CDR3 DNA: TGTGCCAGCTCACGAGGGAGGGGCGAGGACTATGGCTACACCTTC.

The genes are TRBV5-5 and TRBJ2-7; D gene uncertain. V was clipped by 2 bases and J by 3 bases, with 15 bases between them. CDR3 length: 15 residues. CDR1 is SGHKS and CDR2 is YYEKEE in the germline V gene (reference sequence). The CDR3 DNA is TGTGCCAGCAGCTTATCGCCTGCGGTGGGCTACGAGCAGTACTTC. This sequence encodes CASSLSPAVGYEQYF.

The chain combines TRBV18 with TRBJ2-7; 7 bases align to TRBD1. In germline, CDR1 is KGHSH, CDR2 LQKENI. V shed 3 bases, J shed 6 bases, and the junction held 5 bases outside the gene matches. This CDR3 spans 13 amino acids. This CDR3 is CASSPPTGAEQYF. CDR3 DNA: TGTGCCAGCTCACCCCCCACAGGGGCCGAGCAGTACTTC.

This clone occurred many times. This chain links TRBV10-3 with TRBJ2-2; D is possibly TRBD2 (6 bases). The CDR3 spans 15 residues. The V and J ends lost 3 bases and 9 bases respectively, with 17 bases between them. Germline V gives CDR1 ENHRY, CDR2 SYGVKD. In nucleotides, the CDR3 is TGTGCCATCAGTGATCCGGGAGTGGGGATCCGGGAGCTGTTTTTT. Translating gives CAISDPGVGIRELFF.

The V gene is TRBV7-9, the J gene TRBJ2-7; 10 bases map to TRBD2. Germline V gives CDR1 SEHNR, CDR2 FQNEAQ (reference sequence). The CDR3 totals 15 residues. The trim removed 6 bases at V and 2 bases at J, leaving 7 bases unmatched. CDR3 sequence (DNA): TGTGCCAGCAGACCCGCTAGCGGGAGTCCCTACGAGCAGTACTTC. This codes for CASRPASGSPYEQYF.

In its sample, this clone was seen a few times. The rearrangement links TRBV2 to TRBJ1-2; D might be TRBD1 (5 bases). This CDR3 is 13 amino acids long. CDR1 is SNHLY and CDR2 is FYNNEI in the germline V gene. V was pared by 7 bases and J by 8 bases, with 17 bases between. In DNA, the CDR3 is TGTGCCAGCACCTCGGGACTCCACACCGGCTACACCTTC. Translating it yields CASTSGLHTGYTF.

The chain couples TRBV10-3 to TRBJ1-1, with D possibly being TRBD1 (5 bases). Germline V CDR1 and CDR2: ENHRY, SYGVKD. Deletions cut 0 bases from V and 1 base from J, with 9 bases between. The CDR3 loop spans 15 amino acids. The CDR3, as DNA: TGTGCCATCAGTGAGTCTGACAGAAAGAACACTGAAGCTTTCTTT. Its protein product is CAISESDRKNTEAFF.

This chain connects TRBV18 to TRBJ1-2; D is perhaps TRBD1 (5 bases). Germline assignment: CDR1 KGHSH and CDR2 LQKENI. V was clipped by 2 bases and J by 1 base, with 8 bases between them. The CDR3 contains 14 residues. The CDR3 here is CASSPNRNNYGYTF. CDR3 nucleotide sequence: TGTGCCAGCTCACCAAACAGGAATAACTATGGCTACACCTTC. Full variable domain (missing parts from reference TRBV18 and TRBJ1-2): NAGVMQNPRHLVRRRGQEARLRCSPMKGHSHVYWYRQLPEEGLKFMVYLQKENIIDESGMPKERFSAEFPKEGPSILRIQQVVRGDSAAYFCASSPNRNNYGYTFGSGTRLTVV.

The chain employs TRBV6-5 and TRBJ1-2; no definite D call. From germline, CDR1 is MNHEY and CDR2 SVGAGI. The CDR3 spans 14 residues. Trimming left V 4 bases short and J 4 bases short, with 13 bases between. CDR3 protein: CASSFRQEVYGYTF. The CDR3 nucleotides are TGTGCCAGCAGTTTTCGGCAGGAAGTCTATGGCTACACCTTC.

The V call is TRBV19, the J call TRBJ2-2; TRBD1 matches 7 bases. The CDR3 is made up of 14 amino acids. CDR1 and CDR2 from the germline V gene are LNHDA and SQIVND (reference sequence). Losses at the gene ends were 11 bases for V and 2 bases for J; bases not matched to a gene: 8. DNA for the CDR3: TGTGCCGGGGCAAGGGGGCTTAACACCGGGGAGCTGTTTTTT. Encoded protein: CAGARGLNTGELFF.

The rearrangement links TRBV7-9 to TRBJ1-1, with a weak D call TRBD1 (6 bases). Trimming left V 1 base short and J 1 base short, with 10 bases between. From germline, CDR1 is SEHNR and CDR2 FQNEAQ (reference sequence). The CDR3 has 15 amino acids. CDR3 in amino acids: CASSLEAGENTEAFF. As DNA, the CDR3 is TGTGCCAGCAGCTTAGAGGCAGGGGAGAACACTGAAGCTTTCTTT. The whole variable domain, remainder taken from reference TRBV7-9 and TRBJ1-1, is DTGVSQNPRHKITKRGQNVTFRCDPISEHNRLYWYRQTLGQGPEFLTYFQNEAQLEKSRLLSDRFSAERPKGSFSTLEIQRTEQGDSAMYLCASSLEAGENTEAFFGQGTRLTVV.

The gene calls are TRBV7-3 and TRBJ2-1; 8 positions agree with TRBD2. CDR1 is SGHTA, CDR2 FQGTGA, per germline. The length of the CDR3 is 16 residues. Losses at the gene ends were 2 bases for V and 1 base for J; bases not matched to a gene: 4. CDR3 amino acids: CASSLLGGRSYNEQFF. The CDR3 nucleotides are TGTGCCAGCAGCTTACTGGGCGGGAGGTCCTACAATGAGCAGTTCTTC.

The chain carries TRBV30 and TRBJ2-7; TRBD2 agrees at 10 bases. Germline CDR1 is GTSNPN and CDR2 is SVGIG (reference sequence). Trimming removed 3 bases from V and 6 bases from J; junction bases left unmatched: 8. CDR3 length equals 14 residues. CDR3 in amino acids: CAWSLPLAGGEQYF. In DNA, the CDR3 is TGTGCCTGGAGCCTACCCTTAGCGGGAGGCGAGCAGTACTTC. Looking up the rest from reference TRBV30 and TRBJ2-7 gives the full variable domain: SQTIHQWPATLVQPVGSPLSLECTVEGTSNPNLYWYRQAAGRGLQLLFYSVGIGQISSEVPQNLSASRPQDRQFILSSKKLLLSDSGFYLCAWSLPLAGGEQYFGPGTRLTVT.

This clone is a singleton in its sample. The chain is built from TRBV5-1 and TRBJ2-1; D unclear. The CDR3 length is 15 residues. V dropped 4 bases and J dropped 1 base, with 12 bases sitting between them. In germline, CDR1 is SGHRS, CDR2 YFSETQ. Here the CDR3 DNA reads TGCGCCAGCAGCCCCCTGGGCAGTTCCTACAATGAGCAGTTCTTC. It codes for CASSPLGSSYNEQFF.

The chain is built from TRBV18 and TRBJ1-5; TRBD1 agrees at 8 bases. V shed 4 bases, J shed 5 bases, and the junction held 4 bases outside the gene matches. The CDR3 has 14 amino acids. Looked up from germline, CDR1 is KGHSH and CDR2 is LQKENI. CDR3 loop: CASSRQGIDQPQHF. CDR3 in DNA: TGTGCCAGCTCACGACAGGGGATTGATCAGCCCCAGCATTTT.

The chain combines TRBV18 with TRBJ2-7; 7 nucleotides agree with TRBD1. The germline CDR1 and CDR2 sequences are KGHSH and LQKENI. This CDR3 is built from 15 residues. V lost 4 bases and J lost 2; bases outside the gene matches: 8. The CDR3 nucleotides read TGTGCCAGCTCACTCCATTCGGGACAGACCTACGAGCAGTACTTC. Its translation is CASSLHSGQTYEQYF.

The rearrangement joins TRBV27 to TRBJ1-2; TRBD1 matches at 7 bases. Trimming removed 6 bases from V and 3 bases from J; junction bases left unmatched: 10. The CDR3 has 15 amino acids. Looked up from germline, CDR1 is MNHEY and CDR2 is SMNVEV (reference sequence). CDR3 protein: CASRKIDREDYGYTF. The CDR3 DNA reads as TGTGCCAGCAGGAAGATCGACAGGGAGGACTATGGCTACACCTTC.

V and J are TRBV18 and TRBJ1-5, with 8 bases lining up with TRBD1. The germline CDR1 and CDR2 sequences are KGHSH and LQKENI. Trimming took 4 bases from V and 7 from J; bases not matched to a gene: 9. The CDR3 contains 15 residues. The CDR3 loop is CASSLQGVLGQPQHF. The CDR3 region has the DNA TGTGCCAGCTCACTACAGGGGGTTTTGGGGCAGCCCCAGCATTTT.